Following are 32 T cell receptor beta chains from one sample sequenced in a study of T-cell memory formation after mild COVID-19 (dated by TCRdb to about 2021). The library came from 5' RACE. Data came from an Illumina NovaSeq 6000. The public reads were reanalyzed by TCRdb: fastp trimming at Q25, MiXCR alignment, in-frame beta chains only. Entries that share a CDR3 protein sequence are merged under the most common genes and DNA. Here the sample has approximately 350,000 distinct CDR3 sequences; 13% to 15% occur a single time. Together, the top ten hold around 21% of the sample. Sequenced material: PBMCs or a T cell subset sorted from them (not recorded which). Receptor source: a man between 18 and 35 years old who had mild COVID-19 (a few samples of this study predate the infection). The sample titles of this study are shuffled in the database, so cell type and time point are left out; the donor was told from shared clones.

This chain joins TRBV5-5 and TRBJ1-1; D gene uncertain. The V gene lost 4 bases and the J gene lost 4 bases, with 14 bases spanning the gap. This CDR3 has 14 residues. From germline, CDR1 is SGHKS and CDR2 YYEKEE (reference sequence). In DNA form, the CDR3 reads TGTGCCAGCAGCGACGGGCCGGAGGGCACTGAAGCTTTCTTT. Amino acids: CASSDGPEGTEAFF.

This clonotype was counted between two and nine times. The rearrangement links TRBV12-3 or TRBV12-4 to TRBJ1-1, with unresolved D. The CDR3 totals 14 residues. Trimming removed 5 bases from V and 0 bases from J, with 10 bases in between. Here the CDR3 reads CASSPDKLNTEAFF. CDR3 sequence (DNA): TGTGCCAGCAGTCCAGACAAGCTGAACACTGAAGCTTTCTTT.

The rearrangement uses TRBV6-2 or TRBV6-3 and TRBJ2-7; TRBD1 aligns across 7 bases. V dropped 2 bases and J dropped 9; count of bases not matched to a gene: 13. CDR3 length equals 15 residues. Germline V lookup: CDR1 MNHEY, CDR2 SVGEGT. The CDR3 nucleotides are TGTGCCAGCAGTTACGGTCTTCCGGGACAGACGCGGCAGTACGTC. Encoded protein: CASSYGLPGQTRQYV.

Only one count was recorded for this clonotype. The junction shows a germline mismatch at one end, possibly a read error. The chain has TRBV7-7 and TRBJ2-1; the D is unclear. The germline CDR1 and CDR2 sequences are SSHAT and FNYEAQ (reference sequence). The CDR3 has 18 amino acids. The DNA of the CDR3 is TGTGCTAGCAGCCGGGCGGAACTTCCCCCGAGCTCCTACAATGAGCAGTTCTTC. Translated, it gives CASSRAELPPSSYNEQFF. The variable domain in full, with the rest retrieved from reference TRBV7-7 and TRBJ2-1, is GAGVSQSPRYKVTKRGQDVTLRCDPISSHATLYWYQQALGQGPEFLTYFNYEAQPDKSGLPSDRFSAERPEGSISTLTIQRTEQRDSAMYRCASSRAELPPSSYNEQFFGPGTRLTVL.

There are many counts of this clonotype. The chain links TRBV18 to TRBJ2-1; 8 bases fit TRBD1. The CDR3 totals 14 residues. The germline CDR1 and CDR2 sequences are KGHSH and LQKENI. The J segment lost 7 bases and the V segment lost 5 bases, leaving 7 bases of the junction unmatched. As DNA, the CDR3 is TGTGCCAGCTCATCAAGACAGGGGATTAATGAGCAGTTCTTC. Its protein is CASSSRQGINEQFF. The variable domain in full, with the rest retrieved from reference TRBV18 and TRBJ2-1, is NAGVMQNPRHLVRRRGQEARLRCSPMKGHSHVYWYRQLPEEGLKFMVYLQKENIIDESGMPKERFSAEFPKEGPSILRIQQVVRGDSAAYFCASSSRQGINEQFFGPGTRLTVL.

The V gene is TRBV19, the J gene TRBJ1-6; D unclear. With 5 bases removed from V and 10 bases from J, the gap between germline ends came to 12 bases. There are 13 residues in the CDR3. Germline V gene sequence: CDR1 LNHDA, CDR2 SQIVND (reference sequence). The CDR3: CASSSRLGSPLHF. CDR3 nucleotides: TGTGCCAGTAGTTCAAGGCTAGGGTCACCCCTCCACTTT.

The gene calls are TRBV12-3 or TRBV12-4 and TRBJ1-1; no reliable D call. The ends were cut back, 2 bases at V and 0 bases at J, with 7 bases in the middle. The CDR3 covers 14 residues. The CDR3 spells CASSLSHLNTEAFF. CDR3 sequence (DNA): TGTGCCAGCAGTTTAAGTCATTTGAACACTGAAGCTTTCTTT.

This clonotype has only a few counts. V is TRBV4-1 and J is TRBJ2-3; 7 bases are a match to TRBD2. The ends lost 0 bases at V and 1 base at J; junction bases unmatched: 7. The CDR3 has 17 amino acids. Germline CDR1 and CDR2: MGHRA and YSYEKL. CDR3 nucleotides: TGCGCCAGCAGCCAAGAGAGTGCGGCGGGAGGCACAGATACGCAGTATTTT. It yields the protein CASSQESAAGGTDTQYF.

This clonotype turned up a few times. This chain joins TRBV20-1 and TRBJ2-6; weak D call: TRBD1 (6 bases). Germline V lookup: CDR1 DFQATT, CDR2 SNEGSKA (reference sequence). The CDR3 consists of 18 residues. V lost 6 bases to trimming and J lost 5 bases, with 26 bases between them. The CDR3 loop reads CSARPPWGRLGRANVLTF. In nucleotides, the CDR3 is TGCAGTGCCCGCCCCCCGTGGGGGCGGTTGGGGAGGGCCAACGTCCTGACTTTC.

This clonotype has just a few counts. The CDR3 is CASWGRGNSYEQYF. The CDR3 DNA is TGTGCCAGCTGGGGGCGGGGAAACTCCTACGAGCAGTACTTC. This chain uses TRBV6-5 with TRBJ2-7, with D perhaps TRBD1 or TRBD2 (6 bases each). Trimming removed 8 bases at V and 0 bases at J, with 14 bases between. This CDR3 contains 14 residues. Germline values: CDR1 MNHEY, CDR2 SVGAGI.

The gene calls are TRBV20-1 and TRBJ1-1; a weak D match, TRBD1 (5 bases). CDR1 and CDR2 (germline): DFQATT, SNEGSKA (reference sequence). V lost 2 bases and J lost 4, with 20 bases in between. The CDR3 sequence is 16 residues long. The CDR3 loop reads CSARPPSRGLGTEAFF. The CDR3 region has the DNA TGCAGTGCTAGACCCCCCTCGCGGGGGTTGGGCACTGAAGCTTTCTTT.

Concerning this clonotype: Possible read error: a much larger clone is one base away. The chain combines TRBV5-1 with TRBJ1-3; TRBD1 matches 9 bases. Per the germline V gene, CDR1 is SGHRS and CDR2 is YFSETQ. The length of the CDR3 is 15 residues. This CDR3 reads CTSSQGQGAGNTIYF. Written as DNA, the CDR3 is TGCACCAGCAGCCAGGGACAGGGAGCTGGAAACACCATATATTTT.

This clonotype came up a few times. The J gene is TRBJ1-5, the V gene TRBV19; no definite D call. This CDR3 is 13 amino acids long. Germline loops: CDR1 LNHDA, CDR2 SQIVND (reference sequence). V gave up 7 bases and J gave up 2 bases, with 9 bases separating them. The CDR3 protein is CASKAEGNQPQHF. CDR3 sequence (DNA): TGTGCCAGTAAGGCGGAGGGCAATCAGCCCCAGCATTTT.

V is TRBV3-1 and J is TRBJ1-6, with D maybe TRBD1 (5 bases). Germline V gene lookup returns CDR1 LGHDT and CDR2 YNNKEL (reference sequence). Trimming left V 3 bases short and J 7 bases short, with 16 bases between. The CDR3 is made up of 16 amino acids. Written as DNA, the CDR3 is TGTGCCAGCAGCCATGGGACCCGGGCCCGCAATTCACCCCTCCACTTT. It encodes CASSHGTRARNSPLHF.

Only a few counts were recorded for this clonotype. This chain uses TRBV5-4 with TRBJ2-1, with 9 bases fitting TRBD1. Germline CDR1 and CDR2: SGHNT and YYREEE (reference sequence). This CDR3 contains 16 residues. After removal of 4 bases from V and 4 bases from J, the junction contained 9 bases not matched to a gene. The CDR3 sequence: CASSQSTGGLYNEQFF. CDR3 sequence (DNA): TGTGCCAGCAGCCAAAGTACAGGGGGCTTATACAATGAGCAGTTCTTC.

The CDR3 DNA follows: TGTGCCAGCAGCTTAGGTCCTAGCGTTCGACAAGAGACCCAGTACTTC. Translation gives CASSLGPSVRQETQYF. This chain uses TRBV7-6 with TRBJ2-5; D is perhaps TRBD2 (6 bases). The CDR3 has 16 residues. The germline V and J ends were trimmed by 1 base and 2 bases, with 14 bases remaining between them. The V gene's germline CDR1 is SGHVS and CDR2 FNYEAQ.

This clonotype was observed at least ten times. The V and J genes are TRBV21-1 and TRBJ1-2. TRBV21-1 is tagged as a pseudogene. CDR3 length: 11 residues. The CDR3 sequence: CASSEADGYTF. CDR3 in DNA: TGTGCCAGCAGCGAGGCCGATGGCTACACCTTC.

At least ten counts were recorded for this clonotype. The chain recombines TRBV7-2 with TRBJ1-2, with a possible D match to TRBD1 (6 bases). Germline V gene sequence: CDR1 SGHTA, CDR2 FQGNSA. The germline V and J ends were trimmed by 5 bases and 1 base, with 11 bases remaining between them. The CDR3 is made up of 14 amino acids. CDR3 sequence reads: CASSRGQINYGYTF. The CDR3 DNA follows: TGTGCCAGCAGCCGCGGACAGATTAACTATGGCTACACCTTC. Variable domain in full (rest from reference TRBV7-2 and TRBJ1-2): GAGVSQSPSNKVTEKGKDVELRCDPISGHTALYWYRQSLGQGLEFLIYFQGNSAPDKSGLPSDRFSAERTGGSVSTLTIQRTQQEDSAVYLCASSRGQINYGYTFGSGTRLTVV.

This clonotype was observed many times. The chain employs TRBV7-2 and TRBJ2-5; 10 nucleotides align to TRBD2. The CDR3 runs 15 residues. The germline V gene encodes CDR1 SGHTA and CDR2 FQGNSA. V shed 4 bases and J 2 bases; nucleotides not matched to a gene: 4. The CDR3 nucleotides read TGTGCCAGCAGCTCCCAAGCGGGGGGGCAAGAGACCCAGTACTTC. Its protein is CASSSQAGGQETQYF.

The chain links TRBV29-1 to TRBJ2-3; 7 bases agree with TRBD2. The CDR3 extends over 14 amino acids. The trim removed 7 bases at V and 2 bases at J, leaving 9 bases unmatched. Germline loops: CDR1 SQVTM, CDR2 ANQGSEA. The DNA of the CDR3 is TGCAGCGGCAACCCCGGGGGGACCACAGATACGCAGTATTTT. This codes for CSGNPGGTTDTQYF.

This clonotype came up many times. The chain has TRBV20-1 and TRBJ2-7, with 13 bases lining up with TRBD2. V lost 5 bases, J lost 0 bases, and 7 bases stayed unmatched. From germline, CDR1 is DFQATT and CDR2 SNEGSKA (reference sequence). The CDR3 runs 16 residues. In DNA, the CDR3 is TGCAGTGCTGGCGGGACTAGCGGGAAGAGCTCCTACGAGCAGTACGTC. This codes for CSAGGTSGKSSYEQYV.

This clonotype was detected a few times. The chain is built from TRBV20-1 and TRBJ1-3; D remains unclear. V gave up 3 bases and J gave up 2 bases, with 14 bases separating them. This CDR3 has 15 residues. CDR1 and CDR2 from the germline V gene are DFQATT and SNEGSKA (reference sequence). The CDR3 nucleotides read TGCAGTGCTAGTCCCTCGGCAGCTGCTGGAAACACCATATATTTT. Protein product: CSASPSAAAGNTIYF.

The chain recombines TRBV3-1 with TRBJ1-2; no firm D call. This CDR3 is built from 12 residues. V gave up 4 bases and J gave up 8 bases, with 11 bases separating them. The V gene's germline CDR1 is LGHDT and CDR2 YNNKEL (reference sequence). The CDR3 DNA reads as TGTGCCAGCAGCCCTGGACCCGAAGGCTACACCTTC. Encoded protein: CASSPGPEGYTF.

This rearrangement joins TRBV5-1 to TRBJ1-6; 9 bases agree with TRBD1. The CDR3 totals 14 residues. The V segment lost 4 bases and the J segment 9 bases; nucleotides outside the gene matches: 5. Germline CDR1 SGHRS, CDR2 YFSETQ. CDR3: CASSTGQGGSPLHF. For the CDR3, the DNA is TGCGCCAGCAGCACGGGACAGGGCGGTTCACCCCTCCACTTT.

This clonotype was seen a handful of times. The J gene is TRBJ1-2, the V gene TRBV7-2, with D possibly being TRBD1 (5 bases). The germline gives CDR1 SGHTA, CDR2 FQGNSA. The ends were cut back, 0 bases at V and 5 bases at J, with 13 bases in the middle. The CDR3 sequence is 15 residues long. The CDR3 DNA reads TGTGCCAGCAGCTTAGCCGACAGTATAATATATGGCTACACCTTC. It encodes CASSLADSIIYGYTF.

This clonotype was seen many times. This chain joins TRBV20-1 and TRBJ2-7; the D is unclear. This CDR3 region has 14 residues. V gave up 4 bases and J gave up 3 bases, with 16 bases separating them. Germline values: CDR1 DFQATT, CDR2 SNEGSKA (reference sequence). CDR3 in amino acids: CSAIKPSIYYEQYV. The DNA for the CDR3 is TGCAGTGCTATAAAGCCCTCCATATACTACGAGCAGTACGTC.

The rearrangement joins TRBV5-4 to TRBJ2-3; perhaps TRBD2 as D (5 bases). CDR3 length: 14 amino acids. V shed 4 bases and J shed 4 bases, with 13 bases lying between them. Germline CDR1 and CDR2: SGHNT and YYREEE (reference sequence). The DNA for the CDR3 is TGTGCCAGCAGCCCCAACCTCGGGGCAGATACGCAGTATTTT. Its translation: CASSPNLGADTQYF.

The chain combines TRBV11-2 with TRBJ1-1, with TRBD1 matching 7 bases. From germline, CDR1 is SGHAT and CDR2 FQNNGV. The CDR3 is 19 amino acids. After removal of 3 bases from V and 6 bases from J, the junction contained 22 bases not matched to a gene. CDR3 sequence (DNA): TGTGCCAGCAGCTTCATGGTCGGAGTAGGGAGGGCAGGGGGACCTGAAGCTTTCTTT. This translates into CASSFMVGVGRAGGPEAFF.

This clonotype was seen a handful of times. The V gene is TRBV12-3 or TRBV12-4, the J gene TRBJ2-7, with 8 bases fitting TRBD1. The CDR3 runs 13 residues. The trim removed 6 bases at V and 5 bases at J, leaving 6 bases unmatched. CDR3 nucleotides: TGTGCCAGCAGGGACAGGGAGGTGGACGAGCAGTACGTC. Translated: CASRDREVDEQYV.

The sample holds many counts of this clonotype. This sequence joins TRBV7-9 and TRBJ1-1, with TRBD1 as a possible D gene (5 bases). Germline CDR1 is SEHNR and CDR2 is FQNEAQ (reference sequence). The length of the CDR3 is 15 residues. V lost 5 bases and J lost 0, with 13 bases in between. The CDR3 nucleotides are TGTGCCAGCAGCGCCCCGGGGCTTATGAACACTGAAGCTTTCTTT. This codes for CASSAPGLMNTEAFF.

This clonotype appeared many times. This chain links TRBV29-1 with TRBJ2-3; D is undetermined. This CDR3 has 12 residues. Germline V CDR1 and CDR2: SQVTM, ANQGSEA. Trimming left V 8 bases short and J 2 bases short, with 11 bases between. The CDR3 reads CSPTANTDTQYF. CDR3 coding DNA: TGCAGCCCTACGGCAAACACAGATACGCAGTATTTT.

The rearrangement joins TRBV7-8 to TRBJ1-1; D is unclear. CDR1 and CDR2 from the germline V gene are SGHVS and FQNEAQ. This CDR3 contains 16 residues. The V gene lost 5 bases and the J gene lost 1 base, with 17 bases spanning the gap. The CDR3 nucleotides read TGTGCCAGCAGCCTTCGCCTGGGTGCGGGGAACACTGAAGCTTTCTTT. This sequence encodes CASSLRLGAGNTEAFF.